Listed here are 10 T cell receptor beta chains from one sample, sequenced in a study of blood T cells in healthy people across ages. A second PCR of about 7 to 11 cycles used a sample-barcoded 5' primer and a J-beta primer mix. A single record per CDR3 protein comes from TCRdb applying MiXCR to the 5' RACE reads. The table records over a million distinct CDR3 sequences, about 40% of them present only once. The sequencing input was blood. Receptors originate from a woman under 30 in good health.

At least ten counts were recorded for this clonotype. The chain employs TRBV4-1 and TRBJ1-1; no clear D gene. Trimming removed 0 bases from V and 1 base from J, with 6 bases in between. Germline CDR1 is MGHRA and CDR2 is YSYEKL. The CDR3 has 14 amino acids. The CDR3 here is CASSQDVGNTEAFF. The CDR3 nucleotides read TGCGCCAGCAGCCAAGACGTGGGGAACACTGAAGCTTTCTTT.

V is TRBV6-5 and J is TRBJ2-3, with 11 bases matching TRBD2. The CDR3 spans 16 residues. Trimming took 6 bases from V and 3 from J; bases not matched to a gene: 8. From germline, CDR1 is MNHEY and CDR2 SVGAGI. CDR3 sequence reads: CASSRLAGGMTDTQYF. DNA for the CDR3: TGTGCCAGCAGCCGCCTAGCGGGAGGAATGACAGATACGCAGTATTTT.

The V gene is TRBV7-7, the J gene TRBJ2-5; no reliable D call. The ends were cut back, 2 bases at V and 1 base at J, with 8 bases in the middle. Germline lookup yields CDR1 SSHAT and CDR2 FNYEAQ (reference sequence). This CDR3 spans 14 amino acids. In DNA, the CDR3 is TGTGCCAGCAGCTTAAATGGGCCCCAAGAGACCCAGTACTTC. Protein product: CASSLNGPQETQYF.

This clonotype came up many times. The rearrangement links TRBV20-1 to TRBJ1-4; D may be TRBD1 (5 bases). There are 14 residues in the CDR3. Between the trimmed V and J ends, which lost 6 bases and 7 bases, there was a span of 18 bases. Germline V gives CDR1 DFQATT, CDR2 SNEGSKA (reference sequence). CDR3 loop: CSARPGLELEKLFF. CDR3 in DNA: TGCAGTGCACGACCGGGACTAGAGCTTGAAAAACTGTTTTTT.

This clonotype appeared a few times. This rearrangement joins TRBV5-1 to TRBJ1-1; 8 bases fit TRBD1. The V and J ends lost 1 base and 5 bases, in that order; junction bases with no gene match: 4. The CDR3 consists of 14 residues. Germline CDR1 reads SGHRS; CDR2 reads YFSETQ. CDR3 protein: CASSLQGAKTEAFF. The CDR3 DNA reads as TGCGCCAGCAGCTTGCAGGGGGCGAAGACTGAAGCTTTCTTT.

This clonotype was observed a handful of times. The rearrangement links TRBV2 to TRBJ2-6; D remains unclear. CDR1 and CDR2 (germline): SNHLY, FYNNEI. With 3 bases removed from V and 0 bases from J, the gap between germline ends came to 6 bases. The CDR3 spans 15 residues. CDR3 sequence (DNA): TGTGCCAGCAGTGAGGTTGGCTCTGGGGCCAACGTCCTGACTTTC. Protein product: CASSEVGSGANVLTF.

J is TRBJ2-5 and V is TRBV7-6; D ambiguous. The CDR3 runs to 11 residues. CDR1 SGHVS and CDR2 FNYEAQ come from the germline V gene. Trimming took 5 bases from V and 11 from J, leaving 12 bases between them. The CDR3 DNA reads TGTGCCAGCAGCGACCGTTACGGGCAGTACTTC. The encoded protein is CASSDRYGQYF. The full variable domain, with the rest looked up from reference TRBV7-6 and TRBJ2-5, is GAGVSQSPRYKVTKRGQDVALRCDPISGHVSLYWYRQALGQGPEFLTYFNYEAQQDKSGLPNDRFSAERPEGSISTLTIQRTEQRDSAMYRCASSDRYGQYFGPGTRLLVL.

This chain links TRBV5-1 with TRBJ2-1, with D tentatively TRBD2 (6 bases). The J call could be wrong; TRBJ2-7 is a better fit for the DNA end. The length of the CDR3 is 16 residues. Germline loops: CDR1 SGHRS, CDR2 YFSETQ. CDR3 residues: CASSWDFASSYNEQYF. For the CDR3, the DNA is TGCGCCAGCAGCTGGGACTTCGCGAGCTCCTACAATGAGCAGTACTTC.

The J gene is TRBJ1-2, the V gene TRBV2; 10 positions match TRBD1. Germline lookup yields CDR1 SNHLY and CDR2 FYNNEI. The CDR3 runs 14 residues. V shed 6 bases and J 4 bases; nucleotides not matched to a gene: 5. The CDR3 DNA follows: TGTGCCAGCAGCGACAGGGGGCCGGTCTATGGCTACACCTTC. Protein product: CASSDRGPVYGYTF. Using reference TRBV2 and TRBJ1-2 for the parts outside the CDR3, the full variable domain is EPEVTQTPSHQVTQMGQEVILRCVPISNHLYFYWYRQILGQKVEFLVSFYNNEISEKSEIFDDQFSVERPDGSNFTLKIRSTKLEDSAMYFCASSDRGPVYGYTFGSGTRLTVV.

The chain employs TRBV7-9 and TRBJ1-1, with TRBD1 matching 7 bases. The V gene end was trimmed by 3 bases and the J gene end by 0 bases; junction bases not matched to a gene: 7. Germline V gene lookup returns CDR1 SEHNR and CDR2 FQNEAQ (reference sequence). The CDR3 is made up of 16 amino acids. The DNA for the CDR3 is TGTGCCAGCAGCTTGTTTACAGGGGCTATGAACACTGAAGCTTTCTTT. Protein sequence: CASSLFTGAMNTEAFF.